Below are 25 T cell receptor beta chains sequenced from a single sample in a study of shared clonotypes between healthy human individuals. Naive CD8 populations comprised CD45RO-negative cells positively selected for CCR7, excluding terminally differentiated effector memory CD45RA+ cells. The data were produced by immunoSEQ multiplex PCR, yet TCRdb's version contains in-frame clones alone and is incomplete. Of some 2.1 million clones in the sample, over 85% were seen once. Material: naive CD8+ T cells sorted from blood. Source of these receptors: a man in his late teens or twenties in good health.

In the case of this clone: The sample holds other DNA sequences that translate to the same CDR3. The chain has TRBV7-9 and TRBJ2-7; D uncertain. The V gene lost 0 bases and the J gene lost 2 bases, with 5 bases spanning the gap. The CDR3 runs 13 residues. Germline V gives CDR1 SEHNR, CDR2 FQNEAQ (reference sequence). This CDR3 reads CASSLAAAYEQYF. CDR3 bases: TGTGCCAGCAGCTTAGCGGCAGCCTACGAGCAGTACTTC.

Note on this clone: Other DNA sequences in this sample translate to the same CDR3. The V call is TRBV10-3, the J call TRBJ1-3; unclear D gene. Trimming removed 0 bases from V and 2 bases from J, with 5 bases in between. CDR1 ENHRY and CDR2 SYGVKD come from the germline V gene. The CDR3 loop spans 14 amino acids. CDR3 in DNA: TGTGCCATCAGTGAGTCAGGAGCTGGAAACACCATATATTTT. Translation gives CAISESGAGNTIYF.

As concerns this clone: This sample also contains other DNA sequences that code for the same CDR3. The chain links TRBV5-1 to TRBJ1-1; unclear D gene. The CDR3 contains 13 residues. Germline V CDR1 and CDR2: SGHRS, YFSETQ. V lost 0 bases and J lost 1, with 4 bases in between. This CDR3 reads CASSLAGNTEAFF. In nucleotides, the CDR3 is TGCGCCAGCAGCTTGGCCGGGAACACTGAAGCTTTCTTT.

This clone was observed once. CDR3 in amino acids: CASSPAVGDYYYGYTF. The CDR3 coding sequence is TGTGCCAGCAGTCCCGCGGTTGGTGACTATTACTATGGCTACACCTTC. The genes are TRBV6-6 and TRBJ1-2; D gene uncertain. The CDR3 loop spans 16 amino acids. Germline values: CDR1 MNHNY, CDR2 SVGAGI (reference sequence). The V end lost 5 bases, the J end lost 3 bases, and 19 bases lay between the germline ends.

This clone was recorded a few times. The CDR3 region is CASRDPSGTGNTGELFF. The DNA for the CDR3 is TGTGCCAGCAGGGATCCGTCCGGGACAGGCAACACCGGGGAGCTGTTTTTT. The chain joins TRBV11-2 to TRBJ2-2; 8 bases are shared with TRBD1. The ends lost 6 bases at V and 2 bases at J; junction bases unmatched: 11. This CDR3 region has 17 residues. Germline V CDR1 and CDR2: SGHAT, FQNNGV.

The CDR3 DNA sequence: TGTGCCAGCAGAATCGGGTCCCGGCCCTACGAGCAGTACTTC. It specifies CASRIGSRPYEQYF. The chain joins TRBV6-5 to TRBJ2-7; D not certain. The CDR3 has 14 residues. The germline CDR1 and CDR2 sequences are MNHEY and SVGAGI. The V gene lost 6 bases and the J gene lost 2 bases, with 14 bases spanning the gap.

With respect to this clone: The sample has other DNA sequences that encode this CDR3 too. V and J are TRBV4-1 and TRBJ2-1, with a weak D call TRBD1 (6 bases). The germline V gene has CDR1 MGHRA and CDR2 YSYEKL. The CDR3 runs 12 residues. V was shortened by 4 bases and J by 6 bases, with 7 bases between the two germline ends. CDR3 sequence reads: CASSPQGNEQFF. CDR3 nucleotide sequence: TGCGCCAGCAGCCCACAGGGCAATGAGCAGTTCTTC.

This sequence joins TRBV13 and TRBJ2-7; D not certain. CDR3 length: 13 residues. The V gene lost 1 base and the J gene lost 6 bases, with 10 bases spanning the gap. CDR1 is PRHDT, CDR2 FYEKMQ, per germline (reference sequence). As DNA, the CDR3 is TGTGCCAGCAGCTTAGTCAGGTACACCGAGCAGTACTTC. Its translation is CASSLVRYTEQYF.

This sequence joins TRBV4-2 and TRBJ2-3; 9 bases match TRBD1. The J segment lost 5 bases and the V segment lost 6 bases, leaving 6 bases of the junction unmatched. Germline V CDR1 and CDR2: LGHNA, YNFKEQ. The CDR3 spans 14 residues. The chain's CDR3 is CASSGDRVGDTQYF. In nucleotides, the CDR3 is TGTGCCAGCAGTGGGGACAGGGTCGGAGATACGCAGTATTTT.

The count of this clone is one. The V call is TRBV28, the J call TRBJ1-6; D unclear. The CDR3 has 15 residues. In germline, CDR1 is MDHEN, CDR2 SYDVKM. Trimming pared 7 bases from V and 0 bases from J, leaving 10 bases between. The CDR3 region is CASKRSSSYNSPLHF. DNA for the CDR3: TGTGCCAGCAAGCGGTCGAGCTCCTATAATTCACCCCTCCACTTT.

The chain employs TRBV2 and TRBJ2-1, with 7 bases matching TRBD1. The CDR3 runs to 14 residues. Losses at the gene ends were 9 bases for V and 4 bases for J; bases not matched to a gene: 9. Germline V CDR1 and CDR2: SNHLY, FYNNEI. CDR3 loop: CARKKQGMYNEQFF. CDR3 in DNA: TGTGCCAGGAAAAAACAGGGGATGTACAATGAGCAGTTCTTC.

This chain connects TRBV7-9 to TRBJ2-7; 10 bases agree with TRBD1. Per germline, CDR1 SEHNR and CDR2 FQNEAQ (reference sequence). The CDR3 is 19 residues long. The V gene end was trimmed by 1 base and the J gene end by 7 bases; junction bases not matched to a gene: 19. The CDR3 nucleotides read TGTGCCAGCAGCTTAGTAGTCCACTCCCCGGGACAGGGGTCGTGGGAGCAGTACTTC. Residues: CASSLVVHSPGQGSWEQYF.

The CDR3 spells CASGPGQGIFYEQYF. Written as DNA, the CDR3 is TGTGCTAGTGGTCCAGGACAGGGAATATTCTACGAGCAGTACTTC. V usage is TRBV12-5 and J usage is TRBJ2-7; 8 nucleotides line up with TRBD1. The CDR3 length is 15 residues. The V segment lost 5 bases and the J segment 3 bases; nucleotides outside the gene matches: 9. Germline V gene lookup returns CDR1 LGHNT and CDR2 FRNRAP.

The chain couples TRBV15 to TRBJ2-7, with no clear D. Deletions cut 6 bases from V and 0 bases from J, with 12 bases between. The CDR3 consists of 14 residues. CDR1 LNHNV and CDR2 YYDKDF come from the germline V gene (reference sequence). CDR3 DNA sequence: TGTGCCACCAGTCCCATCTGGAGCTCCTACGAGCAGTACTTC. This gives the protein CATSPIWSSYEQYF.

A single count supports this clone. V usage is TRBV9 and J usage is TRBJ1-1, with D possibly TRBD1 on 6 matching bases. V shed 4 bases and J shed 6 bases, with 16 bases lying between them. Germline lookup yields CDR1 SGDLS and CDR2 YYNGEE. This CDR3 contains 14 residues. The chain's CDR3 is CASSPVGGSAEAFF. For the CDR3, the DNA is TGTGCCAGCAGCCCTGTCGGGGGCTCGGCTGAAGCTTTCTTT.

The chain links TRBV19 to TRBJ2-7; 7 bases are a match to TRBD2. J was trimmed by 6 bases and V by 5 bases; bases with no gene match: 16. The germline V gene encodes CDR1 LNHDA and CDR2 SQIVND (reference sequence). This CDR3 spans 16 amino acids. This CDR3 reads CASSSPISGAPSEQYF. The CDR3 nucleotides are TGTGCCAGTAGTTCCCCCATCAGCGGGGCCCCTAGCGAGCAGTACTTC.

The V and J genes are TRBV5-6 and TRBJ1-4; D gene unclear. The CDR3 consists of 16 residues. Germline V gene data show CDR1 as SGHDT and CDR2 as YYEEEE. V shed 0 bases and J shed 8 bases, with 17 bases lying between them. The CDR3 DNA is TGTGCCAGCAGCTTGGACCGACGGGAAGGAGGGGAAAAACTGTTTTTT. Translation: CASSLDRREGGEKLFF.

This clone is a singleton in its sample. J is TRBJ1-3 and V is TRBV19, with 7 bases matching TRBD1. V lost 3 bases to trimming and J lost 5 bases; unmatched junction nucleotides: 10. CDR1 and CDR2 (germline): LNHDA, SQIVND (reference sequence). The CDR3 extends over 16 amino acids. CDR3: CASSIGGEGARNTIYF. The CDR3 DNA follows: TGTGCCAGTAGTATCGGCGGAGAGGGGGCCCGAAACACCATATATTTT.

The chain joins TRBV27 to TRBJ1-4, with TRBD1 as a possible D gene (6 bases). The germline gives CDR1 MNHEY, CDR2 SMNVEV (reference sequence). This CDR3 has 15 amino acids. V was clipped by 5 bases and J by 8 bases, with 18 bases between them. This CDR3 reads CASSPRQDGAEKLFF. The CDR3 DNA reads TGTGCCAGCAGTCCGCGACAGGACGGGGCAGAAAAACTGTTTTTT.

Only one count was recorded for this clone. V and J are TRBV6-5 and TRBJ2-3; 7 bases agree with TRBD2. The CDR3 spans 14 residues. From germline, CDR1 is MNHEY and CDR2 SVGAGI. After removal of 4 bases from V and 4 bases from J, the junction contained 5 bases not matched to a gene. The CDR3 sequence: CASSSGGSPDTQYF. Here the CDR3 DNA reads TGTGCCAGCAGTTCCGGCGGGAGCCCAGATACGCAGTATTTT.

The CDR3 reads CASSFRPMNTEAFF. The CDR3 coding sequence is TGTGCCAGCAGCTTTAGGCCCATGAACACTGAAGCTTTCTTT. The chain links TRBV11-2 to TRBJ1-1; no clear D gene. The CDR3 has 14 residues. Germline V gene data show CDR1 as SGHAT and CDR2 as FQNNGV. V was trimmed by 3 bases and J by 0 bases, leaving 8 bases between them.

Here the CDR3 DNA reads TGTGCCAGCAGCCCTATTGAGGAGGGCCCGGGCACTGAAGCTTTCTTT. Residues: CASSPIEEGPGTEAFF. This chain connects TRBV11-2 to TRBJ1-1; D not resolved. Germline lookup yields CDR1 SGHAT and CDR2 FQNNGV. The CDR3 length is 16 residues. V dropped 5 bases and J dropped 4 bases, with 20 bases sitting between them.

The gene calls are TRBV4-3 and TRBJ2-1, with D possibly being TRBD2 (6 bases). The CDR3 consists of 16 residues. Trimming stripped 0 bases from V and 1 base from J, with 10 bases between. Germline values: CDR1 LGHNA, CDR2 YSLEER. The CDR3 loop reads CASSQDPGESYNEQFF. The CDR3 nucleotides read TGCGCCAGCAGCCAAGATCCGGGAGAATCCTACAATGAGCAGTTCTTC.

The chain is built from TRBV7-6 and TRBJ2-7; 7 bases are a match to TRBD2. Germline CDR1 and CDR2: SGHVS and FNYEAQ. V was clipped by 0 bases and J by 2 bases; unmatched bases: 1. The CDR3 contains 14 residues. The CDR3 is CASSLAREPYEQYF. The CDR3 region has the DNA TGTGCCAGCAGCTTAGCGCGGGAGCCCTACGAGCAGTACTTC.

The chain uses TRBV5-6 and TRBJ1-5, with TRBD1 as a possible D gene (6 bases). V was clipped by 2 bases and J by 1 base, with 10 bases between them. The CDR3 is 15 residues long. Germline loops: CDR1 SGHDT, CDR2 YYEEEE. The CDR3 DNA sequence: TGTGCCAGCAGCTTTACGCAGGGGAGCAATCAGCCCCAGCATTTT. Its translation is CASSFTQGSNQPQHF.